These 31 T cell receptor beta chains came from one sample sequenced in a study of T cell repertoires in cytomegalovirus infection. In TCRdb, the reads were re-called with MiXCR into one record per CDR3 protein. Of some 150,000 distinct CDR3 sequences listed, 23% are singletons. Sequences were obtained from PBMCs. All receptors derive from a human donor in good health (CMV status not recorded). Some clones in this sample may be carry-over from other donors' samples.

This clonotype was seen repeatedly, ten times or more. The rearrangement uses TRBV2 and TRBJ2-7; perhaps D is TRBD1 or TRBD2 (5 bases each). The germline gives CDR1 SNHLY, CDR2 FYNNEI. Trimming left V 2 bases short and J 1 base short, with 12 bases between. The CDR3 covers 15 residues. In DNA form, the CDR3 reads TGTGCCAGCAGTGAAAACGGGGCTCCTTCCTACGAGCAGTACTTC. Translation: CASSENGAPSYEQYF.

This clonotype was picked up many times. This CDR3 is CASSPWGRTQYGYTF. The CDR3 DNA reads TGTGCCAGCAGCCCCTGGGGCAGGACACAGTATGGCTACACCTTC. V gene TRBV7-9 combines with J gene TRBJ1-2; TRBD1 is a possible D gene (5 bases). Germline loops: CDR1 SEHNR, CDR2 FQNEAQ (reference sequence). Trimming removed 5 bases from V and 5 bases from J, with 18 bases in between. There are 15 residues in the CDR3.

There are many counts of this clonotype. The V and J genes are TRBV7-2 and TRBJ2-5; D tentatively fits TRBD1 or TRBD2 (5 bases each). Trimming stripped 8 bases from V and 1 base from J, with 11 bases between. The CDR3 length is 13 residues. From germline, CDR1 is SGHTA and CDR2 FQGNSA. This CDR3 reads CASGGSVQETQYF. The DNA for the CDR3 is TGTGCCAGCGGGGGATCAGTCCAAGAGACCCAGTACTTC.

The sample holds many counts of this clonotype. V usage is TRBV7-9 and J usage is TRBJ2-2, with D uncertain. Between the trimmed V and J ends, which lost 5 bases and 10 bases, there was a span of 8 bases. The CDR3 sequence is 11 residues long. Per germline, CDR1 SEHNR and CDR2 FQNEAQ (reference sequence). The DNA of the CDR3 is TGTGCCAGCAGCCCCCAGGTGGAGCTGTTTTTT. Its protein product is CASSPQVELFF.

The table lists this clonotype with many counts. The chain is built from TRBV7-2 and TRBJ2-3; a weak D match, TRBD1 (6 bases). The germline V gene has CDR1 SGHTA and CDR2 FQGNSA. With 0 bases removed from V and 2 bases from J, the gap between germline ends came to 9 bases. CDR3 length: 15 amino acids. The CDR3 loop is CASSLAGANTDTQYF. CDR3 DNA: TGTGCCAGCAGCTTAGCGGGGGCAAACACAGATACGCAGTATTTT. Full variable domain (missing parts from reference TRBV7-2 and TRBJ2-3): GAGVSQSPSNKVTEKGKDVELRCDPISGHTALYWYRQSLGQGLEFLIYFQGNSAPDKSGLPSDRFSAERTGGSVSTLTIQRTQQEDSAVYLCASSLAGANTDTQYFGPGTRLTVL.

Details on this clonotype: Just one base apart from a much larger clone, this may be a read error. The genes are TRBV7-2 and TRBJ2-1; 9 bases match TRBD2. The germline gives CDR1 SGHTA, CDR2 FQGNSA. The CDR3 loop spans 16 amino acids. CDR3 DNA sequence: TGTGCCAGCAGCTCGAGCGGGGGGCAACTTTACAATGAGCAGTTGTTC. Translation: CASSSSGGQLYNEQLF.

A few counts support this clonotype. J is TRBJ1-2 and V is TRBV2; 10 nucleotides agree with TRBD1. The CDR3 covers 15 residues. V was clipped by 6 bases and J by 2 bases; unmatched bases: 6. Germline V gene data show CDR1 as SNHLY and CDR2 as FYNNEI. The CDR3 DNA is TGTGCCAGCAGAAACGACAGGGGGCCCAACTATGGCTACACCTTC. Its translation is CASRNDRGPNYGYTF. Full variable domain (missing parts from reference TRBV2 and TRBJ1-2): EPEVTQTPSHQVTQMGQEVILRCVPISNHLYFYWYRQILGQKVEFLVSFYNNEISEKSEIFDDQFSVERPDGSNFTLKIRSTKLEDSAMYFCASRNDRGPNYGYTFGSGTRLTVV.

This clonotype was found a few times. This chain uses TRBV7-9 with TRBJ1-6; 8 bases are a match to TRBD1. V was pared by 3 bases and J by 8 bases, with 3 bases of the junction left unmatched. Germline CDR1 and CDR2: SEHNR and FQNEAQ (reference sequence). This CDR3 is 14 amino acids long. The CDR3 region is CASSLDREYSPLHF. The DNA for the CDR3 is TGTGCCAGCAGCTTGGACAGGGAGTATTCACCCCTCCACTTT.

This rearrangement joins TRBV5-1 to TRBJ1-5; D is perhaps TRBD1 (6 bases). Germline V gene data show CDR1 as SGHRS and CDR2 as YFSETQ. V was trimmed by 4 bases and J by 4 bases, leaving 15 bases between them. The CDR3 is 15 amino acids. The CDR3 spells CASSPGQPGNQPQHF. For the CDR3, the DNA is TGCGCCAGCAGCCCAGGACAGCCGGGAAATCAGCCCCAGCATTTT.

This chain uses TRBV4-1 with TRBJ2-7, with D perhaps TRBD1 or TRBD2 (5 bases each). V was shortened by 4 bases and J by 4 bases, with 17 bases between the two germline ends. Per germline, CDR1 MGHRA and CDR2 YSYEKL. The CDR3 contains 15 residues. The CDR3 loop is CASSPAGAGSYEQYF. The CDR3 DNA is TGCGCCAGCAGCCCGGCGGGCGCAGGGTCTTACGAGCAGTACTTC.

On this clonotype itself: This sequence may be a read error, since a much larger clone differs from it by one base. The chain joins TRBV12-3 or TRBV12-4 to TRBJ2-1; 7 positions agree with TRBD1. The CDR3 is 12 residues long. J lost 9 bases, V lost 5 bases, and 4 bases had no gene match. DNA for the CDR3: TGTGCCAGCAGTCGACAGGGCTTTGAGCAGTTCTTC. Translated, it gives CASSRQGFEQFF.

The genes are TRBV19 and TRBJ2-2, with 8 bases identical to TRBD1. V gave up 7 bases and J gave up 7 bases; unmatched junction bases: 8. Per the germline V gene, CDR1 is LNHDA and CDR2 is SQIVND (reference sequence). This CDR3 has 14 amino acids. The CDR3 nucleotides are TGTGCCAGTACCGAGACAGGGGTTATCGGGGAGCTGTTTTTT. This codes for CASTETGVIGELFF.

This clonotype was counted only a few times. The rearrangement uses TRBV2 and TRBJ2-5; 9 bases are a match to TRBD1. Trimming at V came to 5 bases and at J to 1 base, leaving 5 bases not matched to a gene. CDR3 length: 15 residues. Germline lookup yields CDR1 SNHLY and CDR2 FYNNEI. The CDR3 protein is CASSLKTGGQETQYF. In nucleotides, the CDR3 is TGTGCCAGCAGTCTAAAGACAGGGGGCCAAGAGACCCAGTACTTC. The full variable domain, in which reference TRBV2 and TRBJ2-5 provide the parts outside the CDR3, is EPEVTQTPSHQVTQMGQEVILRCVPISNHLYFYWYRQILGQKVEFLVSFYNNEISEKSEIFDDQFSVERPDGSNFTLKIRSTKLEDSAMYFCASSLKTGGQETQYFGPGTRLLVL.

The chain has TRBV28 and TRBJ2-3; D is possibly TRBD1 or TRBD2 (5 bases each). Germline CDR1 reads MDHEN; CDR2 reads SYDVKM. Trimming left V 3 bases short and J 1 base short, with 11 bases between. The CDR3 is made up of 15 amino acids. CDR3 amino acids: CASSFVRGGTDTQYF. CDR3 nucleotides: TGTGCCAGCAGTTTTGTGAGGGGCGGCACAGATACGCAGTATTTT.

On this clonotype itself: The conserved closing phenylalanine or tryptophan is absent in this CDR3, likely reflecting a read error. This chain joins TRBV11-2 and TRBJ2-3, with TRBD2 identical over 12 bases. The CDR3 has 17 residues. V shed 5 bases and J 5 bases; nucleotides not matched to a gene: 11. Germline V gene lookup returns CDR1 SGHAT and CDR2 FQNNGV. The CDR3 DNA is TGTGCCAGCAGCGACCGATCTCCGGGACTAGCGGGAGATACGCAGTATCTT. Translation: CASSDRSPGLAGDTQYL.

The rearrangement uses TRBV5-6 and TRBJ2-2; 9 bases match TRBD2. Germline V lookup: CDR1 SGHDT, CDR2 YYEEEE. The ends lost 2 bases at V and 3 bases at J; junction bases unmatched: 8. CDR3 length: 17 amino acids. The CDR3 region has the DNA TGTGCCAGCAGCTTTTCGGGCGGGAGGGCCCACACCGGGGAGCTGTTTTTT. It specifies CASSFSGGRAHTGELFF. The full variable domain, with the rest looked up from reference TRBV5-6 and TRBJ2-2, is DAGVTQSPTHLIKTRGQQVTLRCSPKSGHDTVSWYQQALGQGPQFIFQYYEEEERQRGNFPDRFSGHQFPNYSSELNVNALLLGDSALYLCASSFSGGRAHTGELFFGEGSRLTVL.

This clonotype has a count of ten or more. The chain recombines TRBV7-2 with TRBJ2-5; D not certain. Germline CDR1 is SGHTA and CDR2 is FQGNSA. The CDR3 spans 14 residues. The V end was cut by 2 bases, the J end by 5 bases, with 12 bases between. This chain's CDR3 is CASSLYGEMETQYF. CDR3 nucleotide sequence: TGTGCCAGCAGCTTATATGGGGAAATGGAGACCCAGTACTTC.

A word on this clonotype: This may come from a read error, since a much larger clone is one base off. The chain joins TRBV12-3 or TRBV12-4 to TRBJ2-2; tentative D call: TRBD2 (5 bases). CDR3 length equals 18 residues. The DNA for the CDR3 is TGTGCCAACAGTTTCTTTCTCGGACTGGAAGCGGACACCGGGGAGCTGTTTTTT. Amino acid sequence: CANSFFLGLEADTGELFF.

Only a few counts were recorded for this clonotype. This chain joins TRBV2 and TRBJ2-6, with 7 bases that match TRBD1. The CDR3 is 13 residues long. V dropped 8 bases and J dropped 6; count of bases not matched to a gene: 4. CDR1 is SNHLY, CDR2 FYNNEI, per germline. The CDR3 here is CASGTDQANVLTF. CDR3 DNA sequence: TGTGCCAGCGGGACAGACCAGGCCAACGTCCTGACTTTC. Using reference TRBV2 and TRBJ2-6 for the parts outside the CDR3, the full variable domain is EPEVTQTPSHQVTQMGQEVILRCVPISNHLYFYWYRQILGQKVEFLVSFYNNEISEKSEIFDDQFSVERPDGSNFTLKIRSTKLEDSAMYFCASGTDQANVLTFGAGSRLTVL.

This clonotype has ten or more counts. The chain combines TRBV7-3 with TRBJ2-1; 8 bases are a match to TRBD2. The V segment lost 2 bases and the J segment 7 bases; nucleotides outside the gene matches: 1. Germline assignment: CDR1 SGHTA and CDR2 FQGTGA. CDR3 length: 13 residues. The CDR3 here is CASSLASGNEQFF. As DNA, the CDR3 is TGTGCCAGCAGCTTAGCTAGCGGGAATGAGCAGTTCTTC.

The chain combines TRBV5-6 with TRBJ2-7; the D gene is possibly TRBD1 (5 bases). V was clipped by 2 bases and J by 0 bases, with 12 bases between them. Germline V lookup: CDR1 SGHDT, CDR2 YYEEEE. The CDR3 runs 15 residues. CDR3 region: CASSFRAPSSYEQYF. The CDR3 DNA sequence: TGTGCCAGCAGCTTCAGGGCCCCCAGCTCCTACGAGCAGTACTTC.

The sample holds a few counts of this clonotype. The V call is TRBV20-1, the J call TRBJ2-2; D unresolved. The germline V gene encodes CDR1 DFQATT and CDR2 SNEGSKA (reference sequence). CDR3 length: 14 amino acids. V lost 6 bases to trimming and J lost 6 bases, with 17 bases between them. DNA for the CDR3: TGCAGTGCGCAAGATGGGTCGTTAGCCGGGGAGCTGTTTTTT. Translation gives CSAQDGSLAGELFF.

In this sample, this clonotype turned up many times. This chain joins TRBV7-2 and TRBJ1-5; D is unresolved. The V gene's germline CDR1 is SGHTA and CDR2 FQGNSA. CDR3 size: 13 residues. Trimming removed 1 base at V and 6 bases at J, with 7 bases between. CDR3 residues: CASSLVRVQPQHF. Written as DNA, the CDR3 is TGTGCCAGCAGCTTAGTGCGGGTTCAGCCCCAGCATTTT.

This clonotype has a handful of counts. This chain uses TRBV28 with TRBJ1-1; D unresolved. The CDR3 runs 13 residues. Trimming left V 6 bases short and J 7 bases short, with 15 bases between. Germline loops: CDR1 MDHEN, CDR2 SYDVKM. CDR3 protein: CASSLRVPIEAFF. In DNA, the CDR3 is TGTGCCAGCAGCTTAAGGGTCCCCATTGAAGCTTTCTTT.

This clonotype was recorded a few times. The chain recombines TRBV12-3 or TRBV12-4 with TRBJ1-2; 11 nucleotides align to TRBD1. The CDR3 contains 16 residues. The V and J ends lost 4 bases and 6 bases, in that order; junction bases with no gene match: 10. The CDR3 nucleotides are TGTGCCAGCAGTTCATACAGGGACAGGGGGACGGATGGCTACACCTTC. Amino acids: CASSSYRDRGTDGYTF.

In its sample, this clonotype was seen a few times. This chain connects TRBV30 to TRBJ1-2; no firm D call. This CDR3 has 16 amino acids. The V gene lost 3 bases and the J gene lost 3 bases, with 20 bases spanning the gap. The germline CDR1 and CDR2 sequences are GTSNPN and SVGIG (reference sequence). Written as DNA, the CDR3 is TGTGCCTGGAGCCATTTTACGAGTGTGAGGCACTATGGCTACACCTTC. It yields the protein CAWSHFTSVRHYGYTF.

The rearrangement uses TRBV28 and TRBJ2-1; D unresolved. CDR1 and CDR2 from the germline V gene are MDHEN and SYDVKM. The CDR3 has 13 residues. The V gene lost 2 bases and the J gene lost 3 bases, with 5 bases spanning the gap. This CDR3 reads CASSLQDYNEQFF. CDR3 coding DNA: TGTGCCAGCAGTTTACAGGACTACAATGAGCAGTTCTTC.

Only a few counts were recorded for this clonotype. The chain joins TRBV28 to TRBJ2-1; 8 positions agree with TRBD2. The germline V gene encodes CDR1 MDHEN and CDR2 SYDVKM. The CDR3 consists of 14 residues. The V segment lost 8 bases and the J segment 3 bases; nucleotides outside the gene matches: 6. The DNA for the CDR3 is TGTGCCAGCCAAATAGCGGGGAGCTACAATGAGCAGTTCTTC. Amino acid sequence: CASQIAGSYNEQFF.

The V and J genes are TRBV12-3 or TRBV12-4 and TRBJ1-3, with TRBD1 matching over 8 bases. This CDR3 comprises 16 residues. Losses at the gene ends were 5 bases for V and 1 base for J; bases not matched to a gene: 7. The CDR3 region has the DNA TGTGCCAGCAGTACCCCAGGGGGCGCATCTGGAAACACCATATATTTT. Amino acid sequence: CASSTPGGASGNTIYF.

The rearrangement links TRBV28 to TRBJ1-5; weak D call: TRBD1 (5 bases). This CDR3 has 13 residues. The V end lost 8 bases, the J end lost 4 bases, and 12 bases lay between the germline ends. Germline V CDR1 and CDR2: MDHEN, SYDVKM. The CDR3 sequence is CASYRTLNQPQHF. DNA of the CDR3: TGTGCCAGCTACAGGACCTTAAATCAGCCCCAGCATTTT.

V is TRBV28 and J is TRBJ1-2; 11 positions agree with TRBD1. The CDR3 is 13 residues long. Germline trimming cut 10 bases from V and 7 bases from J; bases unmatched to any gene: 8. Germline CDR1 reads MDHEN; CDR2 reads SYDVKM. This CDR3 reads CATRTGGGGGYTF. The CDR3 coding sequence is TGTGCCACTCGGACAGGGGGCGGAGGTGGCTACACCTTC.